Listed below are T cell receptor beta chains from one sample, sequenced in a study of T cell repertoires in cytomegalovirus infection. Their antigens are not known. Using its own MiXCR run on the reads, TCRdb lists one record per CDR3 protein. The table lists 110,000 to 150,000 distinct CDR3 sequences, around 30% of them singletons. The input for sequencing was CD8+ T cells from cultured PBMCs, taken from culture after CMV antigen stimulation. These receptors were taken from a human donor in good health (CMV status not recorded). Some clones in this sample may be carry-over from other donors' samples. Both conserved end residues are part of each CDR3. D genes are given only for firm matches. Where a row states a size, it is once, few, many or the class of an expanded clone; other rows omit it.

J,length,size,D,V,CDR3,DNA
TRBJ2-1,16,few,.,TRBV5-4,CASSLGAWSSYNEQFF,TGTGCCAGCAGCTTGGGAGCGTGGAGCTCCTACAATGAGCAGTTCTTC
TRBJ2-3,13,.,.,TRBV29-1,CSVVGQPTDTQYF,TGCAGCGTTGTAGGACAGCCCACAGATACGCAGTATTTT
TRBJ2-5,13,few,.,TRBV12-3/TRBV12-4,CASSVGGLETQYF,TGTGCCAGCAGTGTCGGGGGGCTGGAGACCCAGTACTTC
TRBJ2-7,15,few,TRBD2,TRBV7-8,CASSTAGGRAYEQYF,TGTGCCAGCAGTACAGCCGGGGGGAGAGCCTACGAGCAGTACTTC
TRBJ2-2,15,.,.,TRBV6-1,CASSELGQNTGELFF,TGTGCCAGCAGTGAGCTGGGGCAGAACACCGGGGAGCTGTTTTTT
TRBJ1-2,15,.,TRBD1,TRBV7-9,CASSLESGGDYGYTF,TGTGCCAGCAGCTTAGAGTCAGGGGGCGACTATGGCTACACCTTC
TRBJ2-2,17,.,TRBD1,TRBV7-6,CALNSQGAGSNTGELFF,TGTGCCCTAAACTCACAGGGGGCCGGTTCGAACACCGGGGAGCTGTTTTTT
TRBJ2-7,15,medium-sized,.,TRBV7-2,CASSPPGTPSYEQYF,TGTGCCAGCAGCCCCCCGGGGACACCGAGCTACGAGCAGTACTTC
TRBJ2-1,17,few,TRBD2,TRBV2,CASSPNLPGLAVNEQFF,TGTGCCAGCAGTCCTAATCTCCCGGGACTAGCTGTCAATGAGCAGTTCTTC
TRBJ1-2,15,.,.,TRBV11-2,CASSLAPGLSYGYTF,TGTGCCAGCAGCTTAGCGCCGGGGCTGTCCTATGGCTACACCTTC
TRBJ2-7,13,few,.,TRBV20-1,CSARARRSYEQYF,TGCAGTGCTAGAGCCAGGAGGTCCTACGAGCAGTACTTC
TRBJ2-1,15,.,TRBD1,TRBV7-6,CASSLRQGGYDEQFF,TGTGCCAGCAGCTTGAGACAGGGGGGCTACGATGAGCAGTTCTTC
TRBJ1-1,13,.,.,TRBV27,CASSAGTGGNAFF,TGTGCCAGCAGTGCCGGGACGGGGGGGAACGCTTTCTTT
TRBJ2-3,17,.,.,TRBV15,CATSRGGVDRLTDTQYF,TGTGCCACCAGCAGGGGAGGTGTGGACCGCCTGACAGATACGCAGTATTTT
TRBJ2-5,14,many,TRBD2,TRBV10-3,CAIGEDSSGETQYF,TGTGCCATCGGGGAGGACTCTAGCGGCGAGACCCAGTACTTC
TRBJ2-7,14,few,TRBD1,TRBV27,CASSSGQGFYEQYF,TGTGCCAGCAGTAGCGGACAGGGTTTCTACGAGCAGTACTTC
TRBJ2-1,20,many,TRBD2,TRBV20-1,CSADTGTSGGGESSYNEQFF,TGCAGTGCGGACACCGGGACTAGCGGGGGGGGAGAGAGCTCCTACAATGAGCAGTTCTTC
TRBJ2-5,12,.,.,TRBV6-6,CASSYSMETQYF,TGTGCCAGCAGTTACTCAATGGAGACCCAGTACTTC
TRBJ2-1,12,few,.,TRBV19,CASSMLSHEQFF,TGTGCCAGTAGTATGCTCAGTCATGAGCAGTTCTTC
TRBJ1-1,11,.,.,TRBV7-4,CASSLMAGAFF,TGTGCCAGCAGCTTGATGGCAGGGGCTTTCTTT
TRBJ1-1,16,.,.,TRBV7-3,CASSLVVGLLGGEAFF,TGTGCCAGCAGCTTAGTGGTAGGGCTGCTCGGGGGTGAAGCTTTCTTT
TRBJ2-5,15,.,TRBD2,TRBV7-2,CASSLRTSGGETQYF,TGTGCCAGCAGCTTACGGACTAGCGGGGGAGAGACCCAGTACTTC
TRBJ2-3,14,.,.,TRBV6-1,CASRVVASTDTQYF,TGTGCCAGCAGGGTTGTGGCTAGCACAGATACGCAGTATTTT
TRBJ2-1,16,few,.,TRBV10-3,CAISETLGGRDNEQFF,TGTGCCATCAGTGAAACGTTGGGGGGGCGGGATAATGAGCAGTTCTTC
TRBJ1-1,14,.,.,TRBV6-5,CASSYSRQGTEAFF,TGTGCCAGCAGTTACTCGCGGCAGGGCACTGAAGCTTTCTTT
TRBJ1-6,14,few,.,TRBV7-9,CASSPLGYNSPLHF,TGTGCCAGCAGCCCCTTGGGTTATAATTCACCCCTCCACTTT
TRBJ1-2,12,few,TRBD1,TRBV9,CASSATGGGYTF,TGTGCCAGCAGCGCTACAGGGGGGGGCTACACCTTC
TRBJ2-2,14,few,TRBD1,TRBV4-1,CASSRQGVTGELFF,TGCGCCAGCAGCCGGCAGGGGGTCACCGGGGAGCTGTTTTTT
TRBJ2-1,16,few,TRBD1,TRBV11-3,CASSPSTGTGYNEQFF,TGTGCCAGCAGCCCCTCGACAGGGACCGGCTACAATGAGCAGTTCTTC
TRBJ2-7,13,.,TRBD1,TRBV20-1,CSASGTDSYEQYF,TGCAGTGCTAGTGGGACAGACTCCTACGAGCAGTACTTC
TRBJ2-1,13,.,.,TRBV27,CASGQGWYNEQFF,TGTGCCAGCGGGCAGGGTTGGTACAATGAGCAGTTCTTC
TRBJ1-1,15,.,.,TRBV25-1,CASSELGGADTEAFF,TGTGCCAGCAGTGAATTAGGGGGGGCGGACACTGAAGCTTTCTTT
TRBJ1-1,13,medium-sized,.,TRBV7-8,CASSLVQNTEAFF,TGTGCCAGCAGCTTAGTTCAGAACACTGAAGCTTTCTTT
TRBJ1-1,15,.,TRBD1,TRBV18,CASSPPGQENTEAFF,TGTGCCAGCTCACCACCTGGACAGGAGAACACTGAAGCTTTCTTT
TRBJ2-1,15,.,.,TRBV28,CASSPRQWSYNEQFF,TGTGCCAGCAGTCCCAGACAGTGGTCCTACAATGAGCAGTTCTTC
TRBJ1-1,11,few,.,TRBV29-1,CSVEAGVEAFF,TGCAGCGTTGAAGCTGGGGTTGAAGCTTTCTTT
TRBJ2-6,15,.,.,TRBV9,CASTRRGSGANVLTF,TGTGCCAGCACCCGCAGGGGCTCTGGGGCCAACGTCCTGACTTTC
TRBJ2-7,16,.,.,TRBV7-2,CASSSRAAGASYEQYF,TGTGCCAGCAGCTCCCGGGCGGCAGGAGCTTCCTACGAGCAGTACTTC
TRBJ2-2,15,.,TRBD1,TRBV28,CASSLSQGESGELFF,TGTGCCAGCAGTTTATCCCAGGGGGAAAGCGGGGAGCTGTTTTTT
TRBJ2-1,16,.,.,TRBV7-6,CASSPGLRSSYNEQFF,TGTGCCAGCAGCCCGGGCCTGCGTAGCTCCTACAATGAGCAGTTCTTC
TRBJ2-1,17,many,TRBD2,TRBV4-1,CASSQERAGGPGNEQFF,TGCGCCAGCAGCCAAGAACGGGCGGGGGGGCCGGGCAATGAGCAGTTCTTC
TRBJ2-7,14,.,TRBD1,TRBV29-1,CSALPGTGKDEQYF,TGCAGCGCTTTGCCCGGGACAGGGAAAGACGAGCAGTACTTC
TRBJ2-1,16,.,TRBD1,TRBV7-9,CASSGTGTGTWNEQFF,TGTGCCAGCAGCGGAACCGGGACAGGCACCTGGAATGAGCAGTTCTTC
TRBJ1-3,11,.,.,TRBV7-6,CAGRTGNTIYF,TGTGCAGGGCGTACTGGAAACACCATATATTTT
TRBJ1-1,14,few,TRBD1,TRBV7-9,CASRGGLMNTEAFF,TGTGCCAGTCGAGGGGGCCTAATGAACACTGAAGCTTTCTTT
TRBJ2-1,12,many,TRBD2,TRBV12-3/TRBV12-4,CASSPGGGEQFF,TGTGCCAGTTCTCCGGGGGGTGGTGAGCAGTTCTTC